This T cell receptor beta chain was profiled in a study of pediatric ulcerative colitis. Regarding the study as a whole: A couple of rectal clonotypes were found only in ulcerative colitis patients, all of them. Some T cells in rectal biopsies may come from blood, especially with overt colitis. Total lymphocyte DNA, not sorted subsets, was the template.

Libraries were prepared by immunoSEQ multiplex PCR; TCRdb keeps only in-frame clonotypes and omits some of them. In the table there are about 36,000 clones, less than 80% of which are singletons. Germline lookup yields CDR1 SGHNT and CDR2 YYREEE (reference sequence). CDR3 length: 15 amino acids. V was shortened by 4 bases and J by 2 bases, with 14 bases between the two germline ends. One to two pinch biopsies were taken from the rectum during colonoscopy. With respect to this clone: Its specificity is unknown.

This clonotype originated in a boy younger than 18 with moderate ulcerative colitis. Material: gut tissue. The chain combines TRBV5-4 with TRBJ2-3, with D perhaps TRBD1 or TRBD2 (6 bases each). The DNA for the CDR3 is TGTGCCAGCAGCACTGGAGGGACATCCACAGATACGCAGTATTTT. Translation: CASSTGGTSTDTQYF.